This T cell receptor beta chain was observed in a study of T cell repertoires and HLA-DP antigens. Turning to the study itself: Alloreactive CD4+ T cells targeted HLA-DP on transduced HeLa. Sorted CD137+CD4+ samples averaged approximately 0.2 ug DNA; pre-culture CD4+ samples, about 1,200 ng. Donor ages ranged from 18-to-29 to 60-to-69; a couple of men, one woman. Whole-study results and caveats: Previously undetected clones averaged approximately 38% and 46% against the two alleles respectively.

The V end was cut by 5 bases, the J end by 2 bases, with 16 bases between. The CDR3 extends over 16 amino acids. TCRdb's copy holds only in-frame clones and misses some; the assay was immunoSEQ multiplex PCR. The sample lists around 100,000 clones; about 92% were seen once. Note on this clone: Its antigen is unknown.

The chain is built from TRBV6-7 and TRBJ1-5, with D hard to call. TRBV6-7 is an ORF, and what it does is uncertain. This receptor was identified in a woman between 18 and 29 years old in good health and CMV-seronegative. The sequenced material came from CD4+ T cells from PBMCs. The CDR3 loop is CASSNWIPGRNQPQHF. DNA for the CDR3: TGTGCCAGCAGTAATTGGATCCCAGGCCGCAATCAGCCCCAGCATTTT.